The 32 T cell receptor beta chains presented below share a single source sample, sequenced in a study of control samples from healthy donors and cancer patients. Assay: immunoSEQ multiplex PCR; the TCRdb copy retains only in-frame clones and omits some. Here the sample spans 84,000 or so clones, 91% being singletons. The sequencing input was blood. All receptors derive from a man aged 25 to 40 in good health.

This chain uses TRBV30 with TRBJ2-5; 10 nucleotides line up with TRBD2. The CDR3 is 14 amino acids. V was clipped by 3 bases and J by 2 bases; unmatched bases: 3. Germline values: CDR1 GTSNPN, CDR2 SVGIG (reference sequence). In nucleotides, the CDR3 is TGTGCCTGGAGCAGGACTAGCGGACAAGAGACCCAGTACTTC. Amino acids: CAWSRTSGQETQYF. The whole variable domain, filled in from reference TRBV30 and TRBJ2-5, reads SQTIHQWPATLVQPVGSPLSLECTVEGTSNPNLYWYRQAAGRGLQLLFYSVGIGQISSEVPQNLSASRPQDRQFILSSKKLLLSDSGFYLCAWSRTSGQETQYFGPGTRLLVL.

The V and J genes are TRBV6-5 and TRBJ1-5; D not resolved. With 6 bases removed from V and 7 bases from J, the gap between germline ends came to 16 bases. The CDR3 covers 14 residues. Per germline, CDR1 MNHEY and CDR2 SVGAGI. CDR3 nucleotide sequence: TGTGCCAGCAGCCGGGTTTTATCCCGGCAGCCCCAGCATTTT. It encodes CASSRVLSRQPQHF.

The chain combines TRBV27 with TRBJ1-1; D unresolved. CDR1 MNHEY and CDR2 SMNVEV come from the germline V gene (reference sequence). Deletions cut 3 bases from V and 1 base from J, with 6 bases between. CDR3 length: 13 amino acids. CDR3 residues: CASSFRRNTEAFF. The CDR3 DNA is TGTGCCAGCAGTTTCAGGAGGAACACTGAAGCTTTCTTT.

The chain carries TRBV14 and TRBJ1-4; D not resolved. V was trimmed by 0 bases and J by 2 bases, leaving 10 bases between them. Germline CDR1 SGHDN, CDR2 FVKESK. This CDR3 has 16 residues. This CDR3 is CASSQDPTATNEKLFF. The CDR3 DNA reads as TGTGCCAGCAGCCAAGATCCGACCGCGACTAATGAAAAACTGTTTTTT.

This clone was picked up a small number of times. The J gene is TRBJ1-3, the V gene TRBV12-3 or TRBV12-4; D gene unclear. The V end was cut by 3 bases, the J end by 4 bases, with 1 base between. The CDR3 sequence is 11 residues long. CDR3: CASSFGNTIYF. For the CDR3, the DNA is TGTGCCAGCAGTTTCGGAAACACCATATATTTT.

CDR3 protein: CASGDTYSNQPQHF. CDR3 bases: TGTGCCAGCGGGGACACATATAGCAATCAGCCCCAGCATTTT. This chain links TRBV7-2 with TRBJ1-5; weak D call: TRBD1 (6 bases). The CDR3 sequence is 14 residues long. The germline V and J ends were trimmed by 8 bases and 0 bases, with 11 bases remaining between them. CDR1 and CDR2 (germline): SGHTA, FQGNSA.

This chain connects TRBV12-5 to TRBJ1-3, with D hard to call. V lost 5 bases and J 10 bases, leaving 15 bases between the germline ends. The CDR3 contains 13 residues. Germline assignment: CDR1 LGHNT and CDR2 FRNRAP. The CDR3 bases are TGTGCTAGTGGTGACACTGTCCACTCGACCATATATTTT. This encodes CASGDTVHSTIYF.

The chain employs TRBV11-1 and TRBJ1-1, with TRBD1 as a possible D gene (6 bases). Trimming pared 4 bases from V and 7 bases from J, leaving 10 bases between. Per germline, CDR1 SGHAT and CDR2 FQDESV (reference sequence). This CDR3 has 12 residues. The CDR3 loop reads CASSWGGDEAFF. CDR3 in DNA: TGTGCCAGCAGCTGGGGGGGCGATGAAGCTTTCTTT.

This clone was seen once. V gene TRBV9 combines with J gene TRBJ2-3, with D unclear. Deletions cut 4 bases from V and 4 bases from J, with 16 bases between. The CDR3 loop spans 15 amino acids. Germline V gives CDR1 SGDLS, CDR2 YYNGEE. CDR3 in amino acids: CASSIGPHGADTQYF. In DNA, the CDR3 is TGTGCCAGCAGCATCGGGCCTCATGGCGCAGATACGCAGTATTTT.

This clone showed up just once. The gene calls are TRBV19 and TRBJ1-2; D not certain. Per germline, CDR1 LNHDA and CDR2 SQIVND (reference sequence). The CDR3 sequence is 14 residues long. Trimming cost V 8 bases and J 10 bases, with 23 bases left between them. CDR3 residues: CASGPTIKWAIYTF. DNA for the CDR3: TGTGCCAGTGGTCCCACAATTAAATGGGCGATCTACACCTTC.

This chain connects TRBV4-2 to TRBJ1-2; 10 bases map to TRBD1. Germline loops: CDR1 LGHNA, CDR2 YNFKEQ. Trimming took 2 bases from V and 7 from J; bases not matched to a gene: 4. This CDR3 comprises 14 residues. CDR3 region: CASSQKDRGGGYTF. In DNA, the CDR3 is TGTGCCAGCAGCCAAAAGGACAGGGGGGGTGGCTACACCTTC.

The V and J genes are TRBV25-1 and TRBJ1-5, with D unresolved. Germline V lookup: CDR1 MGHDK, CDR2 SYGVNS. CDR3 size: 14 residues. The V end was cut by 3 bases, the J end by 4 bases, with 10 bases between. This chain's CDR3 is CASSDRVVNQPQHF. For the CDR3, the DNA is TGTGCCAGCAGTGATCGGGTTGTGAATCAGCCCCAGCATTTT.

This clone appeared once. The chain has TRBV7-3 and TRBJ1-5; maybe TRBD1 (5 bases). Germline assignment: CDR1 SGHTA and CDR2 FQGTGA. Trimming took off 5 bases at V and 3 bases at J, with 14 bases between the two ends. The CDR3 spans 15 residues. CDR3 DNA sequence: TGTGCCAGCAGCCCATCAGGGAAGGTCAATCAGCCCCAGCATTTT. Amino acid sequence: CASSPSGKVNQPQHF.

Worth noting for this clone: This likely comes from a read error, as the CDR3 has no conserved phenylalanine or tryptophan at its end. The DNA is omitted, as the CDR3 cannot be located on it reliably, and the CDR3 follows TCRdb's listing. The V gene is TRBV10-3, the J gene TRBJ1-2. CDR1 and CDR2 from the germline V gene are ENHRY and SYGVKD. The CDR3 has 15 amino acids, counting both end residues. The CDR3: CAISERNFLTSQPRS.

The rearrangement links TRBV6-2 or TRBV6-3 to TRBJ2-7, with TRBD2 matching over 11 bases. After removal of 4 bases from V and 4 bases from J, the junction contained 6 bases not matched to a gene. The CDR3 spans 15 residues. CDR1 and CDR2 (germline): MNHEY, SVGEGT. Here the CDR3 reads CASSSGGLAVYEQYF. CDR3 bases: TGTGCCAGCAGTTCGGGGGGACTAGCGGTATACGAGCAGTACTTC.

The chain carries TRBV19 and TRBJ2-7; D is uncertain. V was clipped by 5 bases and J by 2 bases, with 16 bases between them. Germline V gene lookup returns CDR1 LNHDA and CDR2 SQIVND (reference sequence). CDR3 length: 15 residues. The CDR3 region is CASSHPSGLTYEQYF. CDR3 sequence (DNA): TGTGCCAGTAGTCACCCTTCCGGGTTAACCTACGAGCAGTACTTC.

This sequence joins TRBV7-6 and TRBJ1-4; 9 nucleotides match TRBD1. Trimming cost V 2 bases and J 8 bases; bases outside gene matches: 3. CDR1 is SGHVS and CDR2 is FNYEAQ in the germline V gene. The CDR3 runs 14 residues. CDR3 loop: CASSLWTGDEKLFF. DNA of the CDR3: TGTGCCAGCAGCTTATGGACAGGGGACGAAAAACTGTTTTTT.

V and J are TRBV29-1 and TRBJ1-2; D remains ambiguous. Trimming pared 3 bases from V and 4 bases from J, leaving 9 bases between. The CDR3 runs to 12 residues. Germline CDR1 is SQVTM and CDR2 is ANQGSEA. CDR3 DNA sequence: TGCAGCGTTGATCAGAACTTCTATGGCTACACCTTC. It translates to CSVDQNFYGYTF.

This clone has more than one count but fewer than ten. The V and J genes are TRBV5-4 and TRBJ1-2, with D perhaps TRBD1 (6 bases). CDR1 and CDR2 from the germline V gene are SGHNT and YYREEE (reference sequence). V lost 3 bases and J 2 bases, leaving 14 bases between the germline ends. This CDR3 is built from 15 residues. CDR3 amino acids: CASSSSGATNYGYTF. In DNA form, the CDR3 reads TGTGCCAGCAGCTCCTCAGGGGCTACCAACTATGGCTACACCTTC.

This chain uses TRBV4-2 with TRBJ2-5; D possibly corresponds to TRBD2 (5 bases). This CDR3 spans 15 amino acids. Germline V gives CDR1 LGHNA, CDR2 YNFKEQ. Deletions cut 0 bases from V and 2 bases from J, with 10 bases between. DNA of the CDR3: TGTGCCAGCAGCCAAGATGGCCTAGCTCAAGAGACCCAGTACTTC. Protein product: CASSQDGLAQETQYF.

This rearrangement joins TRBV24-1 to TRBJ2-1; D is perhaps TRBD2 (5 bases). This CDR3 is 13 amino acids long. Germline-derived CDR1 and CDR2 are KGHDR and SFDVKD. V was cut by 5 bases and J by 7 bases, with 11 bases left in between. In DNA, the CDR3 is TGTGCCACCAGTGTTCCGGGAACAAATGAGCAGTTCTTC. Amino acids: CATSVPGTNEQFF.

The sample holds one count of this clone. The chain links TRBV7-2 to TRBJ2-3; D unresolved. The CDR3 runs 14 residues. Trimming took 3 bases from V and 2 from J, leaving 9 bases between them. CDR1 SGHTA and CDR2 FQGNSA come from the germline V gene. CDR3 coding DNA: TGTGCCAGCAGCTTCGCGTCCCACACAGATACGCAGTATTTT. Its protein product is CASSFASHTDTQYF.

Here the CDR3 reads CASSQDRWGRGRIEAFF. In nucleotides, the CDR3 is TGCGCCAGCAGCCAAGATCGGTGGGGCAGGGGGAGAATTGAAGCTTTCTTT. The genes are TRBV4-1 and TRBJ1-1; 7 bases are a match to TRBD1. Trimming removed 0 bases from V and 7 bases from J; junction bases left unmatched: 14. The V gene's germline CDR1 is MGHRA and CDR2 YSYEKL. The CDR3 covers 17 residues.

The chain is built from TRBV5-1 and TRBJ2-7, with 8 nucleotides matching TRBD2. The V gene end was trimmed by 8 bases and the J gene end by 3 bases; junction bases not matched to a gene: 10. Germline CDR1 is SGHRS and CDR2 is YFSETQ. The CDR3 spans 14 residues. CDR3 in amino acids: CASKAGVSNYEQYF. In DNA, the CDR3 is TGCGCCAGTAAAGCGGGGGTCTCCAACTACGAGCAGTACTTC.

The chain carries TRBV12-3 or TRBV12-4 and TRBJ1-2; 8 nucleotides agree with TRBD1. After removal of 5 bases from V and 8 bases from J, the junction contained 4 bases not matched to a gene. The CDR3 runs to 12 residues. The CDR3 bases are TGTGCCAGCAGTCCAGGGGGCCGCGGCTACACCTTC. Its translation is CASSPGGRGYTF.

This clone has a handful of counts. CDR3 DNA sequence: TGTGCCAGCAGTGGTTATTACGGGTTCTCCTACGAGCAGTACTTC. Translating it yields CASSGYYGFSYEQYF. V usage is TRBV25-1 and J usage is TRBJ2-7; no reliable D call. Trimming stripped 4 bases from V and 0 bases from J, with 13 bases between. The CDR3 has 15 amino acids. Germline V gene sequence: CDR1 MGHDK, CDR2 SYGVNS.

The rearrangement uses TRBV28 and TRBJ2-7, with a tentative D call TRBD1 (5 bases). Germline CDR1 is MDHEN and CDR2 is SYDVKM. V gave up 10 bases and J gave up 1 base, with 23 bases separating them. The CDR3 is 16 residues long. CDR3 loop: CANLLVGPRPSYEQYF. The CDR3 coding sequence is TGTGCCAACCTGCTGGTGGGGCCCAGACCATCCTACGAGCAGTACTTC.

As DNA, the CDR3 is TGCGCCAGCAGCCCGGGGGACTATGGCTACACCTTC. Amino acids: CASSPGDYGYTF. The rearrangement uses TRBV5-1 and TRBJ1-2; perhaps TRBD1 as D (5 bases). The germline gives CDR1 SGHRS, CDR2 YFSETQ. With 4 bases removed from V and 3 bases from J, the gap between germline ends came to 7 bases. The CDR3 totals 12 residues.

The rearrangement uses TRBV11-2 and TRBJ2-3; 10 nucleotides match TRBD1. There are 16 residues in the CDR3. V dropped 3 bases and J dropped 3; count of bases not matched to a gene: 6. Germline V gene sequence: CDR1 SGHAT, CDR2 FQNNGV. CDR3 sequence reads: CASSFSGTGVTDTQYF. The CDR3 nucleotides are TGTGCCAGCAGCTTCTCCGGGACAGGGGTAACAGATACGCAGTATTTT.

The chain recombines TRBV15 with TRBJ2-4; D not resolved. Trimming shortened V by 5 bases and J by 5 bases, and 16 bases separated the two germline ends. This CDR3 comprises 15 residues. The germline CDR1 and CDR2 sequences are LNHNV and YYDKDF (reference sequence). The CDR3 protein is CATSLTRVLENIQYF. The CDR3 bases are TGTGCCACCAGCTTAACCCGGGTCCTCGAAAACATTCAGTACTTC.

The chain is built from TRBV5-1 and TRBJ1-2; 7 bases line up with TRBD1. Germline values: CDR1 SGHRS, CDR2 YFSETQ. This CDR3 has 16 residues. The junction had 13 bases not matched to a gene; V was cut back by 3 bases and J by 5 bases. DNA for the CDR3: TGCGCCAGCAGCTACTCTGCCCAGGGGGTTAATTATGGCTACACCTTC. This translates into CASSYSAQGVNYGYTF.

This rearrangement joins TRBV7-9 to TRBJ1-3; no definite D call. V gave up 5 bases and J gave up 3 bases, with 14 bases separating them. The germline V gene encodes CDR1 SEHNR and CDR2 FQNEAQ (reference sequence). The CDR3 runs 15 residues. CDR3 region: CASSPRNIFGNTIYF. In DNA form, the CDR3 reads TGTGCCAGCAGCCCAAGAAACATCTTTGGAAACACCATATATTTT.